Here is one T cell receptor (beta chain) with its context. Its target is unknown. Using immunoSEQ multiplex PCR, the repertoire was profiled, and TCRdb retains in-frame clones only, with some absent. This sample has about 81,000 clones; around 93% occur once, and the top ten carry 1.1% to 1.5%. This sample was included in a study of human versus mouse CDR3 diversity and MHC coevolution. Looking at the study overall: Each sample yielded 0.6 x 10^7 to 1.6 x 10^7 valid reads.

CDR3 size: 15 residues. V dropped 0 bases and J dropped 3; count of bases not matched to a gene: 4. Germline V lookup: CDR1 SGHDT, CDR2 YYEEEE. Naive CD4 T cells, CD45RO-negative and CD62L-positive, were flow-sorted from PBMCs. Whole-study findings and limits: Mice had fewer CDR3 deletions and insertions than humans on average. Human T cells were selected on about six MHC II alleles.

The rearrangement joins TRBV5-6 to TRBJ2-7; 9 bases align to TRBD1. The sequence derives from a person aged 30-69 years in good health. Sequences were obtained from naive CD4+ T cells from blood. Subset defined: CD45RO-negative CD62L-positive naive CD4 T cells. Here the CDR3 DNA reads TGTGCCAGCAGCTTGGAGGGACAGGGTTACTACGAGCAGTACTTC. It codes for CASSLEGQGYYEQYF.